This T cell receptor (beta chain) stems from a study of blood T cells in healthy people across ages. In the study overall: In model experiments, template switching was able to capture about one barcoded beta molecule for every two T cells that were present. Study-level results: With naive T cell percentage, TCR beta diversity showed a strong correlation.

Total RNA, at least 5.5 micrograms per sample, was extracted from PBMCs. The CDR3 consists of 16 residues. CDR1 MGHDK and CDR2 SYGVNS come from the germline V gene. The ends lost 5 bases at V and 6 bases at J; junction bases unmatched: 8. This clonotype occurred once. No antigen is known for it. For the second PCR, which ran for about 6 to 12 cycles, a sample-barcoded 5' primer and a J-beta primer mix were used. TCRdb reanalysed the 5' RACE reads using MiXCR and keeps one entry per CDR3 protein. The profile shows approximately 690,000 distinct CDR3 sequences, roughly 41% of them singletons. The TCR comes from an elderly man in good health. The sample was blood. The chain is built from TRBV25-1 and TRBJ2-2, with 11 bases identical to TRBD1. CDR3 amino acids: CASSTARTGGPGELFF. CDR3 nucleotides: TGTGCCAGCAGTACCGCTAGGACAGGGGGCCCCGGGGAGCTGTTTTTT.